The rows below give T cell receptor beta chains drawn from one sample of a study of cytomegalovirus exposure and HLA in healthy donors. Some clones are missing from TCRdb's copy, which holds only in-frame ones; the method was immunoSEQ multiplex PCR. The sample lists 150,000 to 200,000 clones, around 78% seen once, with roughly 1% in the top ten. The sample was PBMCs. The receptors were sampled from a woman in her thirties or forties in good health and CMV-seronegative. Each CDR3 is given with its conserved first and last residue. A D gene is named only where the DNA matches it firmly. Some rows mark clone size as missing; the rest say once, few, many or name a class of expanded clone.

TRBV6-6	11	NA	TRBJ2-1	NA	TGTGCCAGCAGCGTCTACAATGAGCAGTTCTTC	CASSVYNEQFF
TRBV11-1	14	NA	TRBJ2-7	TRBD1	TGTGCCAGCAGCTTATCAACAGGGGGATACGAGCAGTACTTC	CASSLSTGGYEQYF
TRBV30	16	NA	TRBJ1-1	TRBD1	TGTGCCTGGAGTTCCGGTTTGACAGGGATGAACACTGAAGCTTTCTTT	CAWSSGLTGMNTEAFF
TRBV6-1	13	few	TRBJ1-5	NA	TGTGCCAGCAGTGAAGCGGCAGATCAGCCCCAGCATTTT	CASSEAADQPQHF
TRBV28	12	NA	TRBJ2-7	NA	TGTGCCAGCAGTTCACATCCCTACGAGCAGTACTTC	CASSSHPYEQYF
TRBV19	16	NA	TRBJ2-5	TRBD2	TGTGCCAGTGCATTGGGAGGTAGCGGGAGCCAAGAGACCCAGTACTTC	CASALGGSGSQETQYF
TRBV19	19	NA	TRBJ2-7	TRBD2	TGTGCCAGTAGTCCCCATGCCGGGACTAGCGGGACAGAGGGTAACGAGCAGTACTTC	CASSPHAGTSGTEGNEQYF
TRBV5-1	14	NA	TRBJ1-2	NA	TGCGCCAGCACCGATAACGCGGGTAGCTATGGCTACACCTTC	CASTDNAGSYGYTF
TRBV11-2	16	once	TRBJ1-2	NA	TGTGCCAGCAGCTTCGGAAACCTTGACACAGACTATGGCTACACCTTC	CASSFGNLDTDYGYTF
TRBV5-1	14	NA	TRBJ1-5	NA	TGCGCCAGCAGCTTCGGGCAGGGTTGGGGGCCCCAGCATTTT	CASSFGQGWGPQHF
TRBV28	15	NA	TRBJ1-2	NA	TGTGCCAGCAGTAGGAGGGCCCGCGCTAACTATGGCTACACCTTC	CASSRRARANYGYTF
TRBV27	14	few	TRBJ1-1	TRBD1	TGTGCCAGCCAGAGGGGGCAGAGGGACACTGAAGCTTTCTTT	CASQRGQRDTEAFF
TRBV5-8	15	NA	TRBJ1-2	TRBD1	TGTGCCAGCAGCTCCGGGACAGGGGGTGTAGAAGGCTACACCTTC	CASSSGTGGVEGYTF
TRBV2	14	NA	TRBJ1-5	NA	TGTGCCAGTAACGGGGATGTGGGCAATCAGCCCCAGCATTTT	CASNGDVGNQPQHF
TRBV5-4	14	NA	TRBJ1-2	TRBD1	TGTGCCAGCAGCTTTGGGGACAGGGGGGATGGCTACACCTTC	CASSFGDRGDGYTF
TRBV2	17	NA	TRBJ1-1	TRBD1	TGTGCCAGCACCGGGCGGGTAGGGGGCAATATGGGCGGTGAAGCTTTCTTT	CASTGRVGGNMGGEAFF
TRBV2	13	NA	TRBJ1-5	TRBD1	TGTGCAACACAGGGGGGGATCAATCAGCCCCAGCATTTT	CATQGGINQPQHF
TRBV30	12	NA	TRBJ1-1	NA	TGTGCACTATCCCTTATGAACACTGAAGCTTTCTTT	CALSLMNTEAFF
TRBV5-4	17	NA	TRBJ2-3	TRBD2	TGTGCCAGCAGCTTGGACTCGGCGGGAGGGCCGCCAGATACGCAGTATTTT	CASSLDSAGGPPDTQYF
TRBV28	15	NA	TRBJ1-1	TRBD1	TGTGCCAGCGGCTCCACGACAGGGGGGAAGACTGAAGCTTTCTTT	CASGSTTGGKTEAFF
TRBV2	12	NA	TRBJ2-2	NA	TGTGCCACCCGTGGAGGCACCGGGGAGCTGTTTTTT	CATRGGTGELFF
TRBV6-6	14	few	TRBJ1-1	NA	TGTGCCAGCAGGGGCGCGACCGTGAACACTGAAGCTTTCTTT	CASRGATVNTEAFF
TRBV11-2	17	NA	TRBJ2-7	TRBD2	TGTGCCAGCAGCTTGGATCATCTAGCGGGAGGGAACTACGAGCAGTACTTC	CASSLDHLAGGNYEQYF
TRBV18	14	NA	TRBJ1-3	NA	TGTGCCAGCTCACCGACAGCCTCTGGAAACACCATATATTTT	CASSPTASGNTIYF
TRBV7-3	14	NA	TRBJ1-1	TRBD1	TGTGCCAGCAGCTTGACAGGGGGGTTCACTGAAGCTTTCTTT	CASSLTGGFTEAFF
TRBV7-3	15	NA	TRBJ2-2	TRBD1	TGTGCCAGCAGCAAGGGACAGCCAAACACCGGGGAGCTGTTTTTT	CASSKGQPNTGELFF
TRBV6-1	13	NA	TRBJ2-1	NA	TGTGCCAGCACCGAAAGAGGGGGTAATGAGCAGTTCTTC	CASTERGGNEQFF
TRBV6-5	15	NA	TRBJ1-2	NA	TGTGCCAGCAGTTACGGGGCGGGGGTCGGCTATGGCTACACCTTC	CASSYGAGVGYGYTF
TRBV6-5	13	NA	TRBJ2-3	NA	TGTGCCAGCAGTTCCCCCTGGCAAAATACGCAGTATTTT	CASSSPWQNTQYF
TRBV2	15	few	TRBJ2-3	NA	TGTGCCAGCAGTGAAGGGATAGCGAGCACAGATACGCAGTATTTT	CASSEGIASTDTQYF
TRBV19	12	NA	TRBJ1-2	TRBD1	TGTGCCAGTAGTGCCGGACAGGGGAGAATCCTCTTC	CASSAGQGRILF
TRBV18	14	NA	TRBJ2-7	NA	TGTGCCAGCTCACCACAGGGGGACGCCTACGAGCAGTACTTC	CASSPQGDAYEQYF
TRBV28	13	NA	TRBJ2-7	TRBD1	TGTGCCATCGCTAGGGGACAGCCCTACGAGCAGTACTTC	CAIARGQPYEQYF
TRBV19	15	NA	TRBJ1-1	TRBD1	TGTGCCAGTAGTGATGGGTCAGGGGGAGAGGGTGAAGCTTTCTTT	CASSDGSGGEGEAFF
TRBV6-5	13	NA	TRBJ1-2	TRBD1	TGTGCCAGCAGCCTACAGGGGGGCTATGGCTACACCTTC	CASSLQGGYGYTF
TRBV30	15	NA	TRBJ1-5	NA	TGTGCCTGGAGTAACGGGGGACGAGGAAATCAGCCCCAGCATTTT	CAWSNGGRGNQPQHF
TRBV27	13	few	TRBJ1-3	TRBD1	TGTGCCAGCAGTTTTCGGACAGGCGGCACCATATATTTT	CASSFRTGGTIYF
TRBV6-1	15	NA	TRBJ2-4	TRBD1	TGTGCCAGCAGCCCAGCCGTCGGGACAGACTTTTTTCAGTACTTC	CASSPAVGTDFFQYF
TRBV5-5	16	once	TRBJ1-5	NA	TGTGCCAGCAGCTTTACCGGGAGGGGAAGCAATCAGCCCCAGCATTTT	CASSFTGRGSNQPQHF
TRBV11-2	15	NA	TRBJ2-3	NA	TGTGCCAGCAGCTTAGGGACTAAAGGCACAGATACGCAGTATTTT	CASSLGTKGTDTQYF
TRBV28	16	few	TRBJ1-5	NA	TGTGCCAGCATCCCCGACTTGGTGATTAGCAATCAGCCCCAGCATTTT	CASIPDLVISNQPQHF
TRBV25-1	16	NA	TRBJ2-7	TRBD2	TGTGCCAGCTCCCCCACAAGACTAGCTTACACCTACGAGCAGTACTTC	CASSPTRLAYTYEQYF
TRBV18	15	NA	TRBJ1-4	TRBD1	TGTGCCAGCTCACTCCGACAGGGGTCTAATGAAAAACTGTTTTTT	CASSLRQGSNEKLFF
TRBV5-4	15	few	TRBJ2-6	NA	TGTGCCAGCAGCTCCCCCCCATCTGGGGCCAACGTCCTGACTTTC	CASSSPPSGANVLTF
TRBV10-3	13	few	TRBJ2-7	NA	TGTGCCATCAGTGTCGGCGGGTCCTACGAGCAGTACTTC	CAISVGGSYEQYF
TRBV30	15	NA	TRBJ2-5	NA	TGTGCCTGGAGTGTATGGGGAGTAGGAGTGGAGACCCAGTACTTC	CAWSVWGVGVETQYF
TRBV2	18	NA	TRBJ2-3	NA	TGTGCCAGCACCGGTCGAGACAGACTCCAACAATCCACAGATACGCAGTATTTT	CASTGRDRLQQSTDTQYF
TRBV9	15	NA	TRBJ2-1	NA	TGTGCCAGCAGTGACGGGACTCAGTCCTACAATGAGCAGTTCTTC	CASSDGTQSYNEQFF
TRBV12-5	20	NA	TRBJ2-1	TRBD1	TGTGCTAGTGGTCCTCAGCCTGGACAGGACGGTCGGCTTCACCGCAATGAGCAGTTCTTC	CASGPQPGQDGRLHRNEQFF
TRBV6-7	14	few	TRBJ1-5	NA	TGTGCCAGGAGGGTGTTGGGTAGGAATCAGCCCCAGCATTTT	CARRVLGRNQPQHF